Shown below are 4 T cell receptor beta chains from a single sample sequenced in a study of T cell responses to AZD1222 COVID-19 vaccine. Libraries were prepared by immunoSEQ multiplex PCR; TCRdb keeps only in-frame clonotypes and omits some of them. The sample lists around 180,000 clones; approximately 94% were seen once. The material sequenced was peripheral blood, taken 28 days after the second AZD1222 dose. These receptors were collected from an adult who received the AZD1222 COVID-19 vaccine.

The table lists this clone with a few counts. This chain connects TRBV28 to TRBJ2-7; no firm D call. Trimming cost V 4 bases and J 0 bases, with 10 bases left between them. The CDR3 length is 14 residues. Germline CDR1 MDHEN, CDR2 SYDVKM. CDR3 DNA sequence: TGTGCCAGCAGTTCCGTACATGTCTCCTACGAGCAGTACTTC. Its translation is CASSSVHVSYEQYF.

This clone was recorded once. The chain uses TRBV5-4 and TRBJ2-7; D may be TRBD1 or TRBD2 (6 bases each). Germline V CDR1 and CDR2: SGHNT, YYREEE (reference sequence). This CDR3 contains 13 residues. Trimming pared 2 bases from V and 5 bases from J, leaving 11 bases between. The CDR3 DNA reads as TGTGCCAGCAGCTTAGGGGGGCGCGACGAGCAGTACTTC. Translated, it gives CASSLGGRDEQYF.

This clone was observed a single time. V is TRBV5-1 and J is TRBJ1-2; no clear D. The V and J ends lost 2 bases and 0 bases respectively, with 8 bases between them. Germline loops: CDR1 SGHRS, CDR2 YFSETQ. The CDR3 is 14 amino acids. CDR3 coding DNA: TGCGCCAGCAGCTTCGGCAGATCTAACTATGGCTACACCTTC. Translating gives CASSFGRSNYGYTF.

This clone was picked up one time. The genes are TRBV11-1 and TRBJ1-6; D is undetermined. The CDR3 spans 15 residues. In germline, CDR1 is SGHAT, CDR2 FQDESV (reference sequence). V lost 3 bases and J lost 9, with 15 bases in between. The CDR3 sequence is CASSFSGGDSSPLHF. DNA for the CDR3: TGTGCCAGCAGCTTTTCCGGCGGGGATAGTTCACCCCTCCACTTT.